The clone carrying this T cell receptor (beta chain) was seen a few times. The junction shows a germline mismatch at one end, possibly a read error. Tregs were sorted as CD4+CD25+CD127-/low cells. In TCRdb, the 5' RACE reads were re-called with MiXCR into one record per CDR3 protein. The repertoire includes some 10,000 distinct CDR3 sequences, 15% to 20% of them detected once, and 3.5% to 4% sits in the top ten. This CDR3 is built from 14 residues. The source is a female donor with breast cancer. This chain uses TRBV12-3 or TRBV12-4 with TRBJ2-1; D is perhaps TRBD1 (5 bases). Sequenced: Tregs sorted from a lymph node. CDR3 region: CASSPGPDGAEQCF. CDR3 nucleotide sequence: TGTGCCAGCAGCCCCGGACCAGATGGGGCTGAGCAGTGCTTC.